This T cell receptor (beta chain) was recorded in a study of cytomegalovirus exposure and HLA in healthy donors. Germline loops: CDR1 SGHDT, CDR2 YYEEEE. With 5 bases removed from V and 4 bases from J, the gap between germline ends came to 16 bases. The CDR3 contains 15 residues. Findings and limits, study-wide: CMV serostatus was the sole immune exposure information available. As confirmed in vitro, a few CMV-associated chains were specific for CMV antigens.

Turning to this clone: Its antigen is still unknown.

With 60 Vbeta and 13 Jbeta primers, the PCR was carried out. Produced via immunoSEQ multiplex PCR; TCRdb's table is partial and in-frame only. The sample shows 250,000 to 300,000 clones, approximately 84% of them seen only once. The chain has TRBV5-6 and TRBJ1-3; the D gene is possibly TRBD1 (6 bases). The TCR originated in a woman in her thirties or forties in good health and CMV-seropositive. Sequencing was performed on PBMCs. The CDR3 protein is CASSSAGVSGNTIYF. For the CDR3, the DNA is TGTGCCAGCAGTTCCGCAGGGGTTTCGGGAAACACCATATATTTT.